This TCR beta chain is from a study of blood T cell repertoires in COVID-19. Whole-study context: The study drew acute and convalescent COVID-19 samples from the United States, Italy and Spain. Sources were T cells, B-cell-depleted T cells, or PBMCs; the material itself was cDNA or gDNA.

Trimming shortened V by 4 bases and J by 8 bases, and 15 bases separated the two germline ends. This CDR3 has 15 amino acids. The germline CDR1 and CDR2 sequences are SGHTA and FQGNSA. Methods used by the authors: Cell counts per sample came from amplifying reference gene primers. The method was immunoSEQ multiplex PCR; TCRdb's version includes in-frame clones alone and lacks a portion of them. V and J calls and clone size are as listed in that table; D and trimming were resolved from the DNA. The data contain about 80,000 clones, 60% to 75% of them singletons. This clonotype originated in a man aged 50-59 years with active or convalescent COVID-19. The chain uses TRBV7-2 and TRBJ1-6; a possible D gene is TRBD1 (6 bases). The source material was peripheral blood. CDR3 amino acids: CASSSSGGMDSPLHF. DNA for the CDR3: TGTGCCAGCAGCTCTAGCGGGGGCATGGATTCACCCCTCCACTTT.